The rows below give T cell receptor beta chains drawn from one sample of a study of sequential checkpoint blockade in melanoma. Libraries were prepared by immunoSEQ multiplex PCR; TCRdb keeps only in-frame clonotypes and omits some of them. Found here are some 5,600 clones, approximately 19% of them singletons; the top ten hold over 15%. The sample was tumor tissue (inferred from file names), taken from a patient given nivolumab and ipilimumab in sequence. These receptors came from a human donor with melanoma. The CDR3 runs from the conserved cysteine through the conserved F or W. A D gene is named only where the DNA matches it firmly. Part of the rows lack a size; the others show once, few, many or a class for expanded clones.

cdr3_aa cdr3_nt v_call d_call j_call clone_size
CASSPTRDRDRPQHF TGTGCCAGCAGCCCGACCAGGGACAGGGACCGGCCCCAGCATTTT TRBV6-4 TRBD1 TRBJ1-5 NA
CASVTGGKGVRWYF TGTGCCAGCGTAACGGGGGGAAAAGGTGTAAGGTGGTACTTC TRBV6-8 NA TRBJ1-2 NA
CASSPSSLIREQFF TGTGCCAGCTCACCATCTTCCCTAATACGGGAGCAGTTCTTC TRBV18 NA TRBJ2-1 once
CASSIAVSGPQHF TGTGCCAGTAGTATCGCGGTTAGTGGTCCCCAGCATTTT TRBV19 NA TRBJ1-5 NA
CASSLGRGHRQETQYF TGTGCCAGCAGCTTAGGGCGGGGACATCGACAAGAGACCCAGTACTTC TRBV7-6 NA TRBJ2-5 many
CASSLDGGGEQFF TGTGCTAGCAGCTTAGACGGGGGTGGTGAGCAGTTCTTC TRBV7-8 NA TRBJ2-1 few
CASSLQPGTGVEQFF TGCGCCAGCAGCTTGCAACCCGGGACAGGGGTTGAGCAGTTCTTC TRBV5-1 TRBD1 TRBJ2-1 NA
CARYGQSSGNTIYF TGTGCCAGATACGGACAGTCCTCTGGAAACACCATATATTTT TRBV6-8 NA TRBJ1-3 NA
CASSLLAGAYNEQFF TGTGCCAGCAGCTTGCTAGCGGGGGCGTACAATGAGCAGTTCTTC TRBV11-3 TRBD2 TRBJ2-1 NA
CASSFSGPNEKLFF TGTGCCAGCAGCTTCTCGGGGCCTAATGAAAAACTGTTTTTT TRBV28 NA TRBJ1-4 NA
CASSSQGKTGELFF TGTGCCAGCAGCTCCCAGGGGAAGACCGGGGAGCTGTTTTTT TRBV11-3 NA TRBJ2-2 medium-sized
CASSERTGRFNEQFF TGTGCCAGCAGCGAAAGGACAGGGCGTTTCAATGAGCAGTTCTTC TRBV7-6 TRBD1 TRBJ2-1 many
CASSLVSNQPQHF TGTGCCAGCAGTTTAGTTAGCAATCAGCCCCAGCATTTT TRBV28 NA TRBJ1-5 few
CSAQRGWGMNTEAFF TGCAGCGCACAGCGCGGTTGGGGAATGAACACTGAAGCTTTCTTT TRBV29-1 NA TRBJ1-1 NA
CASSRTGSASGANVLTF TGTGCCAGCAGTAGGACAGGGAGCGCCTCTGGGGCCAACGTCCTGACTTTC TRBV7-6 TRBD1 TRBJ2-6 NA
CASSPLGGGGGYGYTF TGCGCCAGCAGCCCCCTTGGCGGAGGGGGCGGTTATGGCTACACCTTC TRBV5-1 TRBD1 TRBJ1-2 NA
CAWSVKGTQPQHF TGTGCCTGGAGCGTGAAGGGGACTCAGCCCCAGCATTTT TRBV30 NA TRBJ1-5 NA
CASSLWGQGDTEAFF TGTGCCAGCAGCTTATGGGGACAGGGGGACACTGAAGCTTTCTTT TRBV11-3 TRBD1 TRBJ1-1 medium-sized
CASSYSIYSWAGQPQHF TGTGCCAGCAGTTACTCGATCTACAGTTGGGCAGGGCAGCCCCAGCATTTT TRBV6-7 NA TRBJ1-5 many
CASSEFEPGELFF TGTGCCAGCAGTGAATTTGAGCCCGGGGAGCTGTTTTTT TRBV25-1 NA TRBJ2-2 NA
CASSYGWHYNEQFF TGTGCCAGCAGTTACGGGTGGCATTACAATGAGCAGTTCTTC TRBV6-8 NA TRBJ2-1 few
CASTERTQISGNTIYF TGTGCCAGCACCGAGCGCACGCAGATCTCTGGAAACACCATATATTTT TRBV6-8 NA TRBJ1-3 many
CASRFGGGADEQFF TGTGCCAGCAGGTTTGGCGGGGGGGCAGATGAGCAGTTCTTC TRBV6-8 TRBD2 TRBJ2-1 few
CASSPALNIGGTQYF TGCGCCAGCAGCCCAGCCCTGAACATCGGGGGTACGCAGTATTTT TRBV5-1 NA TRBJ2-3 NA
CASSQVVGQVNSPLHF TGCGCCAGCAGCCAAGTGGTTGGACAGGTTAATTCACCCCTCCACTTT TRBV23-1 TRBD1 TRBJ1-6 many
CASSMKNRATSGGGELFF TGCGCCAGCAGCATGAAAAATCGAGCAACCTCGGGGGGCGGGGAGCTGTTTTTT TRBV4-1 TRBD2 TRBJ2-2 NA
CAWGAVDRVAYEQYF TGTGCCTGGGGGGCGGTGGACAGGGTGGCCTACGAGCAGTACTTC TRBV30 TRBD1 TRBJ2-7 few
CASSLPGETTGELFF TGTGCCAGCAGTCTACCGGGAGAGACAACCGGGGAGCTGTTTTTT TRBV11-3 NA TRBJ2-2 medium-sized
CASSPGLAGGQGGELFF TGTGCCAGCAGCCCGGGGCTAGCGGGGGGCCAAGGCGGGGAGCTGTTTTTT TRBV11-3 TRBD2 TRBJ2-2 NA
CAAGLQGVRTEAFF TGTGCCGCGGGGTTACAGGGAGTGAGAACTGAAGCTTTCTTT TRBV28 NA TRBJ1-1 few
CASTATLQIYEFTGELFF TGTGCCAGCACCGCTACTCTTCAGATATACGAATTCACCGGGGAGCTGTTTTTT TRBV11-3 NA TRBJ2-2 medium-sized
CASTRPGQGALGYGYTF TGTGCCAGCACGAGACCGGGACAGGGGGCGCTCGGCTATGGCTACACCTTC TRBV6-8 TRBD1 TRBJ1-2 few
CASSPPSGGANTGELFF TGTGCCAGCAGCCCCCCCAGCGGGGGGGCGAACACCGGGGAGCTGTTTTTT TRBV6-8 TRBD2 TRBJ2-2 NA
CSVAPGGSYEQYF TGCAGCGTTGCCCCTGGAGGGTCTTACGAGCAGTACTTC TRBV29-1 NA TRBJ2-7 NA
CASSYSRQQETQYF TGTGCCAGCAGTTACTCTCGGCAGCAAGAGACCCAGTACTTC TRBV6-8 NA TRBJ2-5 NA
CASSFFEGYTYEQYF TGCGCCAGCAGCTTCTTTGAGGGGTATACCTACGAGCAGTACTTC TRBV5-1 NA TRBJ2-7 NA
CASSLGQNSNQPQHF TGTGCCAGCAGCTTGGGACAGAATAGCAATCAGCCCCAGCATTTT TRBV11-3 TRBD1 TRBJ1-5 few
CASSPLPPGAITDTQYF TGTGCCAGCAGCCCCCTGCCGCCAGGGGCCATCACAGATACGCAGTATTTT TRBV7-5 NA TRBJ2-3 many
CARRTGVETQYF TGTGCCAGAAGGACAGGGGTCGAGACCCAGTACTTC TRBV9 TRBD1 TRBJ2-5 NA
CATSREGGSSYEQYF TGTGCCACCAGCAGAGAAGGTGGCTCCTCCTACGAGCAGTACTTC TRBV15 NA TRBJ2-7 NA
CASSRVPGQGWNTEAFF TGTGCCAGCAGCCGGGTCCCGGGACAGGGGTGGAACACTGAAGCTTTCTTT TRBV11-3 TRBD1 TRBJ1-1 few
CATSSPYEQYF TGTGCCACCTCATCACCCTACGAGCAGTACTTC TRBV12-5 NA TRBJ2-7 few
CASSKTSGGRKSTDTQYF TGTGCCAGCAGTAAAACTAGCGGGGGGCGAAAAAGCACAGATACGCAGTATTTT TRBV6-4 TRBD2 TRBJ2-3 NA
CASSISPDPSYEQYF TGTGCCAGTAGTATCTCACCCGATCCCTCCTACGAGCAGTACTTC TRBV19 NA TRBJ2-7 NA
CASSDGQISNQPQHF TGTGCCAGCAGCGACGGACAGATTAGCAATCAGCCCCAGCATTTT TRBV11-3 NA TRBJ1-5 few
CASSSTGAKNTGELFF TGTGCCAGCAGCAGTACAGGGGCCAAAAACACCGGGGAGCTGTTTTTT TRBV11-3 TRBD1 TRBJ2-2 few
CASSDRTGLWSGYTF TGTGCCAGTAGCGATAGGACAGGGTTGTGGAGTGGCTACACCTTC TRBV19 TRBD1 TRBJ1-2 NA
CASSLENSGANVLTF TGCGCCAGCAGCTTGGAGAACTCTGGGGCCAACGTCCTGACTTTC TRBV5-1 NA TRBJ2-6 NA
CASPRSRSGANVLTF TGTGCCAGCCCCCGCAGCCGCTCTGGGGCCAACGTCCTGACTTTC TRBV6-8 NA TRBJ2-6 large
CASSLAALSTDTQYF TGTGCCAGCAGCTTGGCGGCACTTAGCACAGATACGCAGTATTTT TRBV11-3 NA TRBJ2-3 many
CASRLFGVGANVLTF TGTGCCAGCAGACTCTTTGGGGTTGGGGCCAACGTCCTGACTTTC TRBV28 NA TRBJ2-6 NA
CASSRETGNTIYF TGTGCCAGCTCACGGGAAACTGGAAACACCATATATTTT TRBV18 NA TRBJ1-3 NA
CASSPGPMNTEAFF TGTGCCAGCAGCCCGGGACCTATGAACACTGAAGCTTTCTTT TRBV9 NA TRBJ1-1 few
CASSLVTGGGNTIYF TGTGCCAGCAGCTTAGTCACCGGGGGAGGAAACACCATATATTTT TRBV11-3 NA TRBJ1-3 medium-sized
CASSAGTVYNSPLHF TGTGCCAGCAGCGCCGGGACAGTTTATAATTCACCCCTCCACTTT TRBV6-8 TRBD1 TRBJ1-6 medium-sized
CASSLMREETQYF TGCGCCAGCAGCTTGATGCGGGAAGAGACCCAGTACTTC TRBV23-1 NA TRBJ2-5 NA
CAWISSYEQYF TGTGCCTGGATATCCTCCTACGAGCAGTACTTC TRBV30 NA TRBJ2-7 NA
CASSEDLKSSAFF TGTGCCAGCAGTGAAGACCTAAAAAGTTCGGCTTTCTTT TRBV6-1 NA TRBJ1-1 few